This TCR beta chain originates from a study of long-term antiretroviral therapy in people with HIV. At the level of the study: The earliest samples came about a decade before the 2015 immediate-ART recommendation.

The immunoSEQ assay was v3.0, run at survey level. Data came from immunoSEQ multiplex PCR; TCRdb stores just in-frame clones and leaves some out. In the table there are 9,500 to 13,000 clones, around 89% of which are singletons. CDR1 PRHDT and CDR2 FYEKMQ come from the germline V gene (reference sequence). CDR3 size: 11 residues. J lost 7 bases, V lost 5 bases, and 2 bases had no gene match. The clonotype was recovered from a woman aged 40 to 50 with HIV. The chain combines TRBV13 with TRBJ2-7; 7 bases align to TRBD1. The specimen comprised unsorted PBMCs, sampled 0.2 years before starting antiretroviral therapy. The CDR3 region has the DNA TGTGCCAGCAGCGCAGGGGGAGAGCAGTACTTC. Protein product: CASSAGGEQYF.